There are a few counts of the clone carrying this T cell receptor beta chain. What it binds is unknown. Expressed TCRB transcripts were sequenced, since all the RNA that had been isolated was reverse transcribed. Sequencing was performed with immunoSEQ multiplex PCR; in TCRdb, only in-frame clones are kept and a portion is missing. This table holds about 360,000 clones, around 13% found once. This sample is part of a study of beta chain features in type 1 diabetes. Study-level results: There was a moderate but significant shortening of TCRB CDR3s in all four CD4+ subsets of Type 1 diabetes patients.

Per germline, CDR1 MNHEY and CDR2 SMNVEV (reference sequence). V was pared by 6 bases and J by 4 bases, with 4 bases of the junction left unmatched. This CDR3 spans 13 amino acids. The material sequenced was naive CD4+ T cells from blood. This sequence originates from a young man in good health. The genes are TRBV27 and TRBJ2-5; 8 bases map to TRBD1. The CDR3 sequence: CASRGQVAETQYF. The CDR3 DNA follows: TGTGCCAGCAGGGGACAGGTAGCAGAGACCCAGTACTTC.